This is a list of T cell receptor beta chains from one sample in a study of blood T cell repertoires in COVID-19. TCRdb keeps only in-frame clones here, not all; method: immunoSEQ multiplex PCR. This sample yields about 260,000 clones, of which 88% are seen a single time; over 9% belongs to the top ten. Sequenced material: peripheral blood. The receptors were sampled from a woman under 40 with COVID-19, enrolled during active disease. Both conserved end residues are part of each CDR3. The D gene is left open where the match is weak. Clone size is shown for a subset of rows, as once, few, many or a class of expanded clone.

TRBV12-3/TRBV12-4	NA	TRBJ1-1	NA	TGTGCCAGCAGTTTAGAGGGACTCACTGAAGCTTTCTTT	CASSLEGLTEAFF
TRBV7-3	few	TRBJ1-1	NA	TGTGCCAGCAGCTCACAGATGAACACTGAAGCTTTCTTT	CASSSQMNTEAFF
TRBV30	NA	TRBJ1-6	TRBD1	TGTGCCTGGAGTCGGCAGGGGGATTCACCCCTCCACTTT	CAWSRQGDSPLHF
TRBV15	NA	TRBJ2-7	TRBD2	TGTGCCACCAGCAGAGAGCGCGGGAGGGCCTTCGAGCAGTACTTC	CATSRERGRAFEQYF
TRBV7-9	NA	TRBJ2-1	NA	TGTGCCAGCAGCTTAATTACGGTCGACAATGAGCAGTTCTTC	CASSLITVDNEQFF
TRBV10-1	NA	TRBJ2-2	TRBD2	TGCGCCAGTGCCCCGGGACTAGCGGGAGCGGGCGGGGAGCTGTTTTTT	CASAPGLAGAGGELFF
TRBV10-3	NA	TRBJ2-1	TRBD2	TGTGCCATCAGTAAGACTAGCGTAGGCAATGAGCAGTTCTTC	CAISKTSVGNEQFF
TRBV5-6	NA	TRBJ1-5	NA	TGTGCCAGCAGCCGGACAGACCTCAATCAGCCCCAGCATTTT	CASSRTDLNQPQHF
TRBV5-1	NA	TRBJ1-4	NA	TGCGCCAGCAGCAGCCGTCCGGGGGCAACTAATGAAAAACTGTTTTTT	CASSSRPGATNEKLFF
TRBV3-1/TRBV3-2	NA	TRBJ2-2	NA	TGTGCCAGCAGCCCCTTAGTCAAGACCGGGGAGCTGTTTTTT	CASSPLVKTGELFF
TRBV7-9	few	TRBJ1-5	TRBD1	TGTGCCAGCGCAGGGGGCGCGTCGAGGCCCCAGCATTTT	CASAGGASRPQHF
TRBV5-1	NA	TRBJ2-5	TRBD2	TGCGCCAGCAGCTTGGCCTTGACTAGCGGAGAAGAGACCCAGTACTTC	CASSLALTSGEETQYF
TRBV5-1	NA	TRBJ2-7	NA	TGCGCCAGCAGTTTCCTAGGACAGCCTATGGTGTACGAGCAGTACTTC	CASSFLGQPMVYEQYF
TRBV5-1	NA	TRBJ2-7	NA	TGCGCCAGCAGCGGCCGAACTAGTTCCTACGAGCAGTACTTC	CASSGRTSSYEQYF
TRBV4-3	NA	TRBJ1-4	TRBD1	TGCGCCAGCAGCCAGGTACAGGGGAGGGAAAAACTGTTTTTT	CASSQVQGREKLFF
TRBV18	NA	TRBJ1-1	TRBD1	TGTGCCAGCTCACCATCGAGGGGGCGGTACACTGAAGCTTTCTTT	CASSPSRGRYTEAFF
TRBV18	NA	TRBJ1-1	NA	TGTGCCAGCTCACGGGCAGGGCACACTGAAGCTTTCTTT	CASSRAGHTEAFF
TRBV6-5	NA	TRBJ2-3	NA	TGTGCCAGCAGCCAATCTACCACGGGAACAGATACGCAGTATTTT	CASSQSTTGTDTQYF
TRBV5-1	NA	TRBJ2-3	TRBD2	TGCGCCAGCAGCCGAATAGCGGGAGAGGGTGATACGCAGTATTTT	CASSRIAGEGDTQYF
TRBV5-1	NA	TRBJ1-1	TRBD1	TGCGCCAGCAGCTTAGGACAGGCAAACACTGAAGCTTTCTTT	CASSLGQANTEAFF
TRBV5-1	few	TRBJ2-6	TRBD1	TGCGCCAGCAGCTTGAGGACAGGGGTATCTGGGGCCAACGTCCTGACTTTC	CASSLRTGVSGANVLTF
TRBV9	NA	TRBJ2-2	NA	TGTGCCAGCAGCGTAGCGGTTGGTTCGAACACCGGGGAGCTGTTTTTT	CASSVAVGSNTGELFF
TRBV5-8	NA	TRBJ1-4	NA	TGTGCCAGCAGCCCCGGGACACATTCAACTAATGAAAAACTGTTTTTT	CASSPGTHSTNEKLFF
TRBV28	NA	TRBJ1-1	NA	TGTGCCAGCAGTGAAGCGAGGGGTAGGGGGACTGAAGCTTTCTTT	CASSEARGRGTEAFF
TRBV7-3	NA	TRBJ1-2	NA	TGTGCCAGCAGCTTAACGAACGGCTATGGCTACACCTTC	CASSLTNGYGYTF
TRBV6-5	NA	TRBJ1-3	NA	TGTGCCAGCAGTTACTCCGGCGGGGCGGGAAACACCATATATTTT	CASSYSGGAGNTIYF
TRBV10-2	NA	TRBJ2-6	TRBD2	TGCGCCAGCAGGGGGACTAGACCCTCTGGGGCCAACGTCCTGACTTTC	CASRGTRPSGANVLTF
TRBV6-5	NA	TRBJ2-5	TRBD2	TGTGCCAGCAGACCTAGCGGGAGTGAGACCCAGTACTTC	CASRPSGSETQYF
TRBV7-3	NA	TRBJ1-1	TRBD1	TGTGCCAGCAGTCCCGGGACAGGTTGGACTGAAGCTTTCTTT	CASSPGTGWTEAFF
TRBV2	NA	TRBJ1-4	NA	TGTGCCAGCGGGCAGGGGTACGAAAAACTGTTTTTT	CASGQGYEKLFF
TRBV10-3	NA	TRBJ2-4	NA	TGTGCCATCAGTTCCGTAGCCAAAAACATTCAGTACTTC	CAISSVAKNIQYF
TRBV24-1	few	TRBJ1-2	TRBD1	TGTGCCACCAGTGATTCGGACAGGGATGACGGTGGCTACACCTTC	CATSDSDRDDGGYTF
TRBV7-3	NA	TRBJ2-3	TRBD2	TGTGCCAGCAGCTTAAGGACTAGCGGGGGCACAGATACGCAGTATTTT	CASSLRTSGGTDTQYF
TRBV2	NA	TRBJ1-6	NA	TGTGCCAGCACCCGGGGGGTAACCCTCCACTTT	CASTRGVTLHF
TRBV7-9	NA	TRBJ2-3	NA	TGTGCCAGCAGCTTAATCGGGGGGACAACGGGAGATACGCAGTATTTT	CASSLIGGTTGDTQYF
TRBV5-4	NA	TRBJ2-7	TRBD2	TGTGCCAGCAGCTTGGACTTGACTAGCCGATCCTCCGAGCAGTACTTC	CASSLDLTSRSSEQYF
TRBV30	NA	TRBJ2-1	TRBD2	TGTGCCTGGAGTCAGAGACTAGCGGGATGGAATGAGCAGTTCTTC	CAWSQRLAGWNEQFF
TRBV5-6	few	TRBJ2-1	NA	TGTGCCAGCAGCTTGGATTTAGCGAACAATGAGCAGTTCTTC	CASSLDLANNEQFF
TRBV13	NA	TRBJ2-1	TRBD2	TGTGCCAGCAGCTCGATTATAGCGGGATACGAGCAGTTCTTC	CASSSIIAGYEQFF
TRBV7-9	NA	TRBJ2-1	TRBD1	TGTGCCAGCAGCTTAGGGGTTAGGGGACAGGGCCCCTACAATGAGCAGTTCTTC	CASSLGVRGQGPYNEQFF
TRBV15	NA	TRBJ1-6	NA	TGTGCCACCAGCAGACTAAAGAATTCACCCCTCCACTTT	CATSRLKNSPLHF
TRBV11-2	NA	TRBJ1-1	NA	TGTGCCAGCAGCTTAAGGGGCGACACTGAAGCTTTCTTT	CASSLRGDTEAFF
TRBV4-1	NA	TRBJ2-7	NA	TGCGCCAGCAGCCAAGGTCTGGGCACGCAGTACTTC	CASSQGLGTQYF
TRBV2	NA	TRBJ2-7	TRBD1	TGTGCCAGCAGTGGGACAGGGGAACCCTCCTACGAGCAGTACTTC	CASSGTGEPSYEQYF
TRBV6-6	NA	TRBJ1-5	NA	TGTGCCAGCAGTTACTCATGGGAGGGGGGGGCTCAGCCCCAGCATTTT	CASSYSWEGGAQPQHF
TRBV10-3	NA	TRBJ2-3	TRBD2	TGTGCCATTACAGCGGGAGGGCGGAAAGATACGCAGTATTTT	CAITAGGRKDTQYF
TRBV5-1	NA	TRBJ2-7	TRBD2	TGCGCCAGCAGCCCCGGGACTAGCGGTTACGAGCAGTACTTC	CASSPGTSGYEQYF
TRBV5-1	NA	TRBJ2-3	TRBD2	TGCGCCAGCAGCTTGGTTAGCGGGGGAAGCACAGATACGCAGTATTTT	CASSLVSGGSTDTQYF
TRBV6-2/TRBV6-3	NA	TRBJ2-1	NA	TGTGCCAGCAGTGAGGGTAGCCTCAATGAGCAGTTCTTC	CASSEGSLNEQFF
TRBV18	NA	TRBJ1-1	NA	TGTGCCAGCTCACCATCTAAGTCAGGGATTCAGTCTGAAGCTTTCTTT	CASSPSKSGIQSEAFF
TRBV6-6	NA	TRBJ1-2	NA	TGTGCCAGCTCGACAAAAGGGGATGGCTACACCTTC	CASSTKGDGYTF
TRBV5-1	NA	TRBJ2-1	NA	TGCGCCAGCAGCCCTTTGGGGGGCTCCTACAATGAGCAGTTCTTC	CASSPLGGSYNEQFF
TRBV5-6	NA	TRBJ2-1	NA	TGTGCCAGCGGGAAGACAGTACACAATGAGCAGTTCTTC	CASGKTVHNEQFF